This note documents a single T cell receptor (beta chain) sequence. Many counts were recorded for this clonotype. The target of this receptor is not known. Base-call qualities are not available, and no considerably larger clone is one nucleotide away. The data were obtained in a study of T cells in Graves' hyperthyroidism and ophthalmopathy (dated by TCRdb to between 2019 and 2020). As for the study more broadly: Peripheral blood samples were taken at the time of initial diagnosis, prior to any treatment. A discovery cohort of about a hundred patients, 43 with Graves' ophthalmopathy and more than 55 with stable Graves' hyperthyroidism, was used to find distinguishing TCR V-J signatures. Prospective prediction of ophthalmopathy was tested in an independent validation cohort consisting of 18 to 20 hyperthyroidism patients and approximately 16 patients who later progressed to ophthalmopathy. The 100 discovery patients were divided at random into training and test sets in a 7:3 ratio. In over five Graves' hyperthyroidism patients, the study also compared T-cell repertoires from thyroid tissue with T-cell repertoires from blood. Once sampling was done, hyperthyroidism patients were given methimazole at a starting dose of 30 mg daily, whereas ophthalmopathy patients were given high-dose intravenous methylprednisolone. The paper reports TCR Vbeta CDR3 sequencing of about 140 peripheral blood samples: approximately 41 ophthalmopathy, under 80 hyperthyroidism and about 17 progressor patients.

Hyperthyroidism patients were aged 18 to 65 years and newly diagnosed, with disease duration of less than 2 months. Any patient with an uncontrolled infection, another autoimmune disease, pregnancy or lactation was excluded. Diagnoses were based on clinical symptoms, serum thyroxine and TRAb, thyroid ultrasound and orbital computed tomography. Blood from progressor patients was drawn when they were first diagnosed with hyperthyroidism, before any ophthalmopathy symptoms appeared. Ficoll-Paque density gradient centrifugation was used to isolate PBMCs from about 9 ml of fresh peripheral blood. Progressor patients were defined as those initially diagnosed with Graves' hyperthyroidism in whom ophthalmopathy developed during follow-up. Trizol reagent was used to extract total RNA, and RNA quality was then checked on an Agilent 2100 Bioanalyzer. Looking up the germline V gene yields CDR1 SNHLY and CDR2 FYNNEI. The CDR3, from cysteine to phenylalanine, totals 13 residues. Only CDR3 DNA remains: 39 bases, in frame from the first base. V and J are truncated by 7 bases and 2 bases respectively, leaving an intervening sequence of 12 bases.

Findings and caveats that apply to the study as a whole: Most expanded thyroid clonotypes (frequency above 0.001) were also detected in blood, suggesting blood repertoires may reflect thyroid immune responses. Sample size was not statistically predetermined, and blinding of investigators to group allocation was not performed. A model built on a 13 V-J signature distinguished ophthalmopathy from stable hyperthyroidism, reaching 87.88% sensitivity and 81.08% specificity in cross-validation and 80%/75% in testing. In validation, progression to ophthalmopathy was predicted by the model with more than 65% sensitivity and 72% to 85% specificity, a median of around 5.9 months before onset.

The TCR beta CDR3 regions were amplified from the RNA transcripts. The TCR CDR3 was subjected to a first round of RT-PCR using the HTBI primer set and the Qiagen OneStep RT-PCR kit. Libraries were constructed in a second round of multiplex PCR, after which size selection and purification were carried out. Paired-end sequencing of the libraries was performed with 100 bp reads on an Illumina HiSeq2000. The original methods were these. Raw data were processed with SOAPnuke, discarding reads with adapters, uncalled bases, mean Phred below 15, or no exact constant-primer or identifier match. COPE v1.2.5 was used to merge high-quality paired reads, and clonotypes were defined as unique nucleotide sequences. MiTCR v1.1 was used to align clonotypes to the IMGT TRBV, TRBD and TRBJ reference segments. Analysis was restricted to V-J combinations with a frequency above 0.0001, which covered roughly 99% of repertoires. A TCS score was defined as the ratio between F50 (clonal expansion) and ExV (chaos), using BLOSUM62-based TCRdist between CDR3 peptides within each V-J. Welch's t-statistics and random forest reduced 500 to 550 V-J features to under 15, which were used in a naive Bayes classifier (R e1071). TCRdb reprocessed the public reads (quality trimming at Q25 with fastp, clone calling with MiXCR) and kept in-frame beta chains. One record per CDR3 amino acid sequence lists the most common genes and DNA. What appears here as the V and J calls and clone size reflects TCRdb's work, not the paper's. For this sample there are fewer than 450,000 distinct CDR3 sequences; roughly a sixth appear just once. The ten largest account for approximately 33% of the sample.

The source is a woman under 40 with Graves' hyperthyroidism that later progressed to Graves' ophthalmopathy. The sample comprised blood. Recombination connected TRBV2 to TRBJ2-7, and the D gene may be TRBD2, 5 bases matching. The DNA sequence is TGTGCCAGCACATCAGGACTCACCTACGAGCAGTACTTC. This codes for CASTSGLTYEQYF.